The rows below give T cell receptor beta chains drawn from one sample of a study of cytomegalovirus exposure and HLA in healthy donors. TCRdb keeps only in-frame clones here, not all; method: immunoSEQ multiplex PCR. The profile shows 95,000 to 100,000 clones, roughly 70% of them singletons. Sequencing was performed on PBMCs. All receptors derive from a male donor in good health and CMV-seronegative. The CDR3 runs from the conserved cysteine through the conserved F or W. The D gene is left open where the match is weak. The listing skips clone size in some rows; elsewhere it reads once, few, many or a size class.

size,D,V,J,CDR3,DNA
NA,TRBD2,TRBV7-3,TRBJ2-1,CASSSGLAGGLNNEQFF,TGTGCCAGCAGCTCCGGACTAGCGGGAGGGTTGAACAATGAGCAGTTCTTC
NA,TRBD2,TRBV2,TRBJ2-3,CASSETSGTHSTDTQYF,TGTGCCAGCAGTGAGACTAGCGGGACCCATAGCACAGATACGCAGTATTTT
NA,TRBD1,TRBV15,TRBJ2-1,CATTGQVGNEQFF,TGTGCCACCACTGGACAGGTTGGCAATGAGCAGTTCTTC
NA,TRBD2,TRBV19,TRBJ2-3,CASSTGTTHTDTQYF,TGTGCCAGTAGCACCGGGACTACCCACACAGATACGCAGTATTTT
NA,NA,TRBV28,TRBJ2-2,CASSAQGTNTGELFF,TGTGCCAGCAGCGCCCAGGGGACGAACACCGGGGAGCTGTTTTTT
NA,NA,TRBV7-8,TRBJ1-1,CASSLAQGGNTEAFF,TGTGCCAGCAGCTTAGCGCAGGGCGGGAACACTGAAGCTTTCTTT
NA,NA,TRBV7-9,TRBJ2-7,CASSLTAIYEQYF,TGTGCCAGCAGCTTGACAGCTATCTACGAGCAGTACTTC
NA,TRBD1,TRBV6-5,TRBJ2-2,CASSNWDRGTGELFF,TGTGCCAGCAGTAATTGGGACAGGGGCACCGGGGAGCTGTTTTTT
NA,TRBD2,TRBV7-2,TRBJ2-7,CASSLEGLGDEQYF,TGTGCCAGCAGCTTAGAGGGACTAGGGGACGAGCAGTACTTC
NA,TRBD2,TRBV11-2,TRBJ2-3,CASSGAGGTDTQYF,TGTGCCAGCAGCGGAGCGGGGGGCACAGATACGCAGTATTTT
once,TRBD1,TRBV30,TRBJ2-7,CAWDRGQANEQYF,TGTGCCTGGGATCGGGGACAGGCTAACGAGCAGTACTTC
NA,NA,TRBV19,TRBJ1-5,CASSRRGNQPQHF,TGTGCCAGCAGCCGACGGGGCAATCAGCCCCAGCATTTT
once,TRBD2,TRBV2,TRBJ2-5,CASRTGTSGAQETQYF,TGTGCCAGCAGGACCGGGACTAGCGGGGCCCAAGAGACCCAGTACTTC
NA,NA,TRBV28,TRBJ2-7,CASSHSASGEQYF,TGTGCCAGCAGCCACAGTGCGAGCGGGGAGCAGTACTTC
NA,NA,TRBV19,TRBJ1-1,CASSMFRANTEAFF,TGTGCCAGTAGTATGTTCAGGGCGAACACTGAAGCTTTCTTT
NA,NA,TRBV6-1,TRBJ1-2,CASSEQGLRYGYTF,TGTGCCAGCAGTGAACAGGGCCTCCGTTATGGCTACACCTTC
NA,NA,TRBV6-5,TRBJ1-1,CASRDGISSTEAFF,TGTGCCAGCAGGGACGGGATTTCTAGCACTGAAGCTTTCTTT
NA,TRBD2,TRBV5-1,TRBJ2-1,CASSLELAGGNEQFF,TGCGCCAGCAGCTTGGAACTAGCGGGAGGCAATGAGCAGTTCTTC
few,NA,TRBV11-3,TRBJ1-1,CASSLNGGLTNTEAFF,TGTGCCAGCAGCTTAAACGGGGGGCTTACGAACACTGAAGCTTTCTTT
NA,TRBD1,TRBV5-1,TRBJ1-2,CASSLDRGPYGYTF,TGCGCCAGCAGCTTGGACAGGGGGCCCTATGGCTACACCTTC
NA,TRBD1,TRBV6-5,TRBJ1-2,CASSYNRGNYGYTF,TGTGCCAGCAGTTACAACAGGGGAAACTATGGCTACACCTTC
once,TRBD2,TRBV6-5,TRBJ2-3,CASSYQLTSTTDTQYF,TGTGCCAGCAGTTACCAATTGACTAGCACGACAGATACGCAGTATTTT
NA,NA,TRBV21-1,TRBJ2-7,CASSKDWGQRKGGEQYF,TGTGCCAGCAGCAAAGATTGGGGACAGAGGAAAGGGGGCGAGCAGTACTTC
NA,NA,TRBV27,TRBJ2-7,CASSPQASYEQYF,TGTGCCAGCAGTCCCCAGGCCTCCTACGAGCAGTACTTC
NA,TRBD2,TRBV9,TRBJ2-1,CASSVAFAGVPYNEQFF,TGTGCCAGCAGCGTAGCTTTCGCGGGAGTGCCCTACAATGAGCAGTTCTTC
NA,NA,TRBV19,TRBJ2-5,CASSSGQETQYF,TGTGCCAGTAGTTCAGGGCAAGAGACCCAGTACTTC
few,NA,TRBV7-9,TRBJ1-5,CSSSLAGEPQHF,TGTTCCAGCAGCTTGGCGGGGGAGCCCCAGCATTTT
NA,NA,TRBV9,TRBJ2-3,CASSVGYTDTQYF,TGTGCCAGCAGCGTAGGCTACACAGATACGCAGTATTTT
NA,TRBD2,TRBV30,TRBJ2-1,CAWKWAGAGGQFF,TGTGCCTGGAAGTGGGCGGGAGCTGGTGGGCAGTTCTTC
few,NA,TRBV2,TRBJ1-3,CARKQSSGNTIYF,TGTGCCAGAAAACAGAGCTCTGGAAACACCATATATTTT
NA,NA,TRBV27,TRBJ2-7,CASSPGSSYEQYF,TGTGCCAGCAGCCCGGGGAGCTCCTACGAGCAGTACTTC
NA,TRBD1,TRBV12-5,TRBJ1-5,CASSQGGQPQHF,TGTGCTAGTAGCCAGGGGGGTCAGCCCCAGCATTTT
NA,NA,TRBV9,TRBJ2-7,CASSATQGPYEQYF,TGTGCCAGCAGCGCTACACAGGGCCCCTACGAGCAGTACTTC
NA,NA,TRBV15,TRBJ1-3,CATSRDVGGTIYF,TGTGCCACCAGCAGAGATGTGGGGGGCACCATATATTTT
few,TRBD1,TRBV7-2,TRBJ2-3,CASRRTGVGTDTQYF,TGTGCCAGCAGACGAACAGGGGTGGGGACAGATACGCAGTATTTT
NA,NA,TRBV29-1,TRBJ1-4,CSVLTGLGEKLFF,TGCAGCGTTCTGACAGGTCTGGGTGAAAAACTGTTTTTT
NA,NA,TRBV5-4,TRBJ1-4,CASSGEGEKLFF,TGTGCCAGCAGCGGGGAGGGGGAAAAACTGTTTTTT
NA,NA,TRBV6-6,TRBJ2-1,CASSHRAAGANEQFF,TGTGCCAGCAGCCACAGAGCTGCGGGGGCAAATGAGCAGTTCTTC
few,NA,TRBV2,TRBJ2-3,CASSTYGQGGSTDTQYF,TGTGCCAGCAGTACGTACGGACAGGGAGGGAGCACAGATACGCAGTATTTT
NA,TRBD1,TRBV30,TRBJ1-4,CACFRQGAGEKLFF,TGTGCCTGTTTCCGCCAGGGGGCAGGTGAAAAACTGTTTTTT
NA,NA,TRBV27,TRBJ2-7,CASSFLGEEYF,TGTGCCAGCAGTTTTCTGGGCGAAGAGTACTTC
NA,TRBD1,TRBV9,TRBJ2-3,CASSVEGQGSDTQYF,TGTGCCAGCAGCGTAGAGGGACAGGGGTCAGATACGCAGTATTTT
NA,TRBD2,TRBV28,TRBJ2-3,CASSLSGRHTQYF,TGTGCCAGCAGCCTGAGCGGGAGGCACACGCAGTATTTT
NA,NA,TRBV4-2,TRBJ2-7,CASSPAGSKYEQYF,TGTGCCAGCAGCCCGGCCGGGAGTAAATACGAGCAGTACTTC
NA,NA,TRBV6-5,TRBJ2-1,CASGGGLYNEQFF,TGTGCCAGCGGTGGCGGGTTGTACAATGAGCAGTTCTTC
NA,NA,TRBV13,TRBJ2-3,CASSLGASGTDTQYF,TGTGCCAGCAGCTTAGGGGCTAGCGGCACAGATACGCAGTATTTT
NA,TRBD1,TRBV6-5,TRBJ2-2,CASSRGQGGGELFF,TGTGCCAGCAGCCGGGGACAGGGTGGCGGGGAGCTGTTTTTT
NA,NA,TRBV9,TRBJ1-1,CASSRAGAEAFF,TGTGCCAGCAGCCGGGCGGGAGCTGAAGCTTTCTTT
NA,TRBD2,TRBV7-3,TRBJ2-3,CASSPGLAAPGDTQYF,TGTGCCAGCAGCCCGGGACTAGCGGCCCCCGGCGATACGCAGTATTTT
NA,NA,TRBV5-4,TRBJ2-1,CASSLWRSSYNEQFF,TGTGCCAGCAGCTTGTGGAGGAGCTCCTACAATGAGCAGTTCTTC
few,TRBD1,TRBV27,TRBJ2-1,CASSSGQGTQQFF,TGTGCCAGCAGTTCGGGACAGGGGACTCAGCAGTTCTTC
NA,NA,TRBV4-2,TRBJ1-2,CASSQEWEDGSYTF,TGTGCCAGCAGCCAAGAGTGGGAGGACGGCAGCTACACCTTC
NA,TRBD1,TRBV28,TRBJ1-4,CASRSTGVGEKLFF,TGTGCCAGCAGGTCGACAGGGGTAGGAGAAAAACTGTTTTTT
few,NA,TRBV7-8,TRBJ1-3,CASTRTGSGNTIYF,TGTGCCAGCACCCGTACAGGCTCTGGAAACACCATATATTTT
NA,NA,TRBV15,TRBJ2-7,CATSREMREQYF,TGTGCCACCAGCAGAGAGATGCGAGAGCAGTACTTC
NA,TRBD2,TRBV5-1,TRBJ2-3,CASSHRPAGGTDTQYF,TGCGCCAGCAGCCACCGACCAGCGGGAGGAACAGATACGCAGTATTTT
NA,TRBD2,TRBV5-6,TRBJ2-7,CASGGGKPYEQYF,TGTGCCAGCGGCGGGGGAAAACCCTACGAGCAGTACTTC
NA,NA,TRBV19,TRBJ1-5,CASRDSHAIYSNQPQHF,TGTGCCAGTAGAGACAGTCACGCAATATATAGCAATCAGCCCCAGCATTTT